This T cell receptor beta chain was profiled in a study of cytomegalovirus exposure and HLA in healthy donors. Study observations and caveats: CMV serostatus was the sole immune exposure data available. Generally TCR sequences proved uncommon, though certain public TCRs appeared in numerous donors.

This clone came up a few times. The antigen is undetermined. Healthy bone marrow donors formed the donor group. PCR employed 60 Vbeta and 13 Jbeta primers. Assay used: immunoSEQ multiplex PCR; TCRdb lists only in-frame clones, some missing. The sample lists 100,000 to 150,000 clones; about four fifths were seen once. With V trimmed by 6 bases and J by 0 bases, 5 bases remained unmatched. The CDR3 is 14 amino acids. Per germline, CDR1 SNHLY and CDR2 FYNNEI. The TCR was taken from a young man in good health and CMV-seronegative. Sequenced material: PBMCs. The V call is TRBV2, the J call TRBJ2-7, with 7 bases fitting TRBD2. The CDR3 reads CASRQTSNSYEQYF. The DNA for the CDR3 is TGTGCCAGCAGACAGACTAGCAACTCCTACGAGCAGTACTTC.